These 14 T cell receptor beta chains were all obtained from the same sample, sequenced in a study of blood T cells in healthy people across ages. With a J-beta primer mix and a sample-barcoded 5' primer, a second PCR ran about 7 to 12 cycles. TCRdb reanalysed the 5' RACE reads using MiXCR and keeps one entry per CDR3 protein. The sample shows more than 1,000,000 distinct CDR3 sequences, under 30% of them seen only once. These same data were also listed under a study on T cells of mothers and their children.

The sample consisted of blood. These receptors all come from a girl aged 2-10 years in good health.

This clonotype has a handful of counts. The chain carries TRBV12-3 or TRBV12-4 and TRBJ1-3; tentatively, D is TRBD1 (5 bases). V was shortened by 10 bases and J by 2 bases, with 18 bases between the two germline ends. This CDR3 has 15 amino acids. CDR3 in DNA: TGTGCCACCGCGGTGACAGTTTCAGCTGGAAACACCATATATTTT. It is translated as CATAVTVSAGNTIYF.

V usage is TRBV29-1 and J usage is TRBJ1-1; D is undetermined. Between the trimmed V and J ends, which lost 7 bases and 7 bases, there was a span of 13 bases. The CDR3 totals 11 residues. Germline V gene sequence: CDR1 SQVTM, CDR2 ANQGSEA. The CDR3 loop is CSGGLCFEAFF. DNA for the CDR3: TGCAGCGGAGGCCTTTGTTTTGAAGCTTTCTTT.

The chain has TRBV21-1 and TRBJ2-5; the D segment call TRBD2 is taken from the table without a DNA check. TRBV21-1 is termed a pseudogene. This CDR3 comprises 19 residues. This CDR3 reads CASSKVGPSRGGSRKTQYF. The CDR3 DNA reads TGTGCCAGCAGCAAAGTCGGCCCTTCCAGGGGCGGGAGTAGGAAGACCCAGTACTTC.

This clonotype was counted between two and nine times. The V call is TRBV11-2, the J call TRBJ1-6; 9 positions match TRBD1. Germline values: CDR1 SGHAT, CDR2 FQNNGV. CDR3 length equals 14 residues. V gave up 4 bases and J gave up 14 bases; unmatched junction bases: 9. The CDR3 reads CASSSTGGVEALHF. DNA for the CDR3: TGTGCCAGCAGCTCGACAGGGGGTGTTGAGGCCCTCCACTTT.

The chain has TRBV7-7 and TRBJ2-7, with TRBD2 matching over 7 bases. J lost 3 bases, V lost 7 bases, and 12 bases had no gene match. The CDR3 is 15 amino acids. In germline, CDR1 is SSHAT, CDR2 FNYEAQ (reference sequence). The CDR3 region is CASTTPCREVYEQYV. The CDR3 nucleotides are TGTGCCAGCACCACTCCCTGTCGGGAGGTCTACGAGCAGTACGTC.

The genes are TRBV7-9 and TRBJ2-5; D may be TRBD2 (6 bases). Trimming removed 2 bases at V and 3 bases at J, with 13 bases between. The CDR3 contains 15 residues. The germline CDR1 and CDR2 sequences are SEHNR and FQNEAQ (reference sequence). The CDR3 DNA follows: TGTGCCAGCAGCTTACGTTCGGGGACTGAAGAGACCCAGTACTTC. Protein: CASSLRSGTEETQYF.

The V gene is TRBV7-2, the J gene TRBJ2-5; no definite D call. Germline V gives CDR1 SGHTA, CDR2 FQGNSA. Deletions cut 5 bases from V and 4 bases from J, with 14 bases between. The CDR3 extends over 14 amino acids. The CDR3 nucleotides are TGTGCCAGCAGCCACTGGACCGGCCCAGAGACCCAGTACTTC. Translated: CASSHWTGPETQYF. The full variable domain, in which reference TRBV7-2 and TRBJ2-5 provide the parts outside the CDR3, is GAGVSQSPSNKVTEKGKDVELRCDPISGHTALYWYRQSLGQGLEFLIYFQGNSAPDKSGLPSDRFSAERTGGSVSTLTIQRTQQEDSAVYLCASSHWTGPETQYFGPGTRLLVL.

The rearrangement links TRBV28 to TRBJ2-4; D is possibly TRBD1 or TRBD2 (6 bases each). The CDR3 has 14 amino acids. Trimming removed 5 bases from V and 5 bases from J, with 13 bases in between. Germline CDR1 and CDR2: MDHEN and SYDVKM. CDR3 residues: CASSKGEVQNIQYF. Here the CDR3 DNA reads TGTGCCAGCAGTAAGGGGGAGGTCCAAAACATTCAGTACTTC.

This clonotype showed up many times. V and J are TRBV5-1 and TRBJ2-7; 12 nucleotides line up with TRBD2. With 5 bases clipped from V and 2 bases from J, the junction kept 2 bases outside the gene matches. Looked up from germline, CDR1 is SGHRS and CDR2 is YFSETQ. This CDR3 spans 14 amino acids. The CDR3 sequence is CASRTSGGPYEQYF. CDR3 sequence (DNA): TGCGCCAGCAGAACTAGCGGGGGGCCCTACGAGCAGTACTTC.

The chain has TRBV7-9 and TRBJ2-4, with D maybe TRBD1 (5 bases). The V gene's germline CDR1 is SEHNR and CDR2 FQNEAQ (reference sequence). CDR3 length: 15 residues. The germline V and J ends were trimmed by 2 bases and 0 bases, with 8 bases remaining between them. CDR3 sequence reads: CASSLFTGAKNIQYF. Here the CDR3 DNA reads TGTGCCAGCAGCTTATTCACAGGAGCCAAAAACATTCAGTACTTC.

This clonotype was found a few times. The chain has TRBV15 and TRBJ2-7; D is uncertain. V lost 0 bases to trimming and J lost 1 base, with 10 bases between them. The germline gives CDR1 LNHNV, CDR2 YYDKDF (reference sequence). There are 15 residues in the CDR3. The CDR3 DNA reads as TGTGCCACCAGCAGAGATACCGGCAGATCCTACGAGCAGTACTTC. Translated: CATSRDTGRSYEQYF.

Notes on this clonotype: A read error may produce the germline difference seen at one junction end. The chain employs TRBV3-1 and TRBJ2-1; D might be TRBD1 (5 bases). Germline values: CDR1 LGHDT, CDR2 YNNKEL (reference sequence). The CDR3 consists of 12 residues. CDR3: CASSQGDRGQFF. The DNA for the CDR3 is TGTGCCAGTAGCCAAGGTGATAGGGGGCAGTTCTTC.

The rearrangement joins TRBV12-5 to TRBJ1-1; D is perhaps TRBD1 (5 bases). V was clipped by 3 bases and J by 5 bases, with 31 bases between them. CDR3 length: 20 amino acids. Germline loops: CDR1 LGHNT, CDR2 FRNRAP. The CDR3, as DNA: TGTGCTAGTGGTTTTTATATCTATTCCGACAGAAGCGGCGTAATTACTGAAGCTTTCTTT. It encodes CASGFYIYSDRSGVITEAFF.

This clonotype was seen only once. CDR3 in DNA: TGCAGTGCTAGAGATGATGGGACAGGGTTTAGAGGCACTGAAGCTTTCTTT. It encodes CSARDDGTGFRGTEAFF. The rearrangement uses TRBV20-1 and TRBJ1-1, with TRBD1 identical over 9 bases. Unmatched junction bases numbered 12, after V lost 0 bases and J lost 4 bases. This CDR3 has 17 residues. CDR1 DFQATT and CDR2 SNEGSKA come from the germline V gene (reference sequence).